This TCR beta chain was captured by sequencing in a study of read filtering for tumor transcriptome and immune sequencing. Study in general: The cohort had some 17 men and approximately 14 women aged roughly 47 to 90, mean roughly 71 years. Transcriptome libraries were built from DNase-treated RNA. Findings and caveats of the study: In IR-seq, single-read clonotypes were approximately 79% of clonotypes but around 3.2% of reads. Sorted CD138-negative bone marrow cells were not purified T cells.

V lost 1 base and J lost 6, with 9 bases in between. The CDR3 is made up of 13 amino acids. Germline V lookup: CDR1 SEHNR, CDR2 FQNEAQ (reference sequence). Molecular barcoded adaptors covering alpha/delta and beta/gamma chains were used on roughly 400 ng RNA. TCRdb ran MiXCR on the reads and lists one entry per CDR3 protein. The sample has approximately 6,100 distinct CDR3 sequences, about a quarter seen once. A note on this clonotype: What it binds is unknown.

This sequence was found in a donor at least 40 years old with multiple myeloma. The sequencing sample was made of a population of CD138-negative cells sorted from bone marrow. The chain employs TRBV7-9 and TRBJ1-1; TRBD1 might be the D (5 bases). The CDR3 coding sequence is TGTGCCAGCAGCTTAGAGCCGGGGGCTGAAGCTTTCTTT. It encodes CASSLEPGAEAFF.